Shown below are 8 T cell receptor delta chains from a single sample sequenced in a study of gamma-delta chains in newborns, infants, children. TCRdb ran CATT on the reads. This table has 3,000 to 3,500 delta-chain clones, about 9.4% appearing once. Specimen: blood. The receptors stem from a child who was a newborn, infant or young child, either healthy, febrile or measles-vaccinated (not recorded which).

Worth noting for this clone: A much larger clone lies a single base off, so this may be a read error. The CDR3: CACDTVLGDTPRTWDTRRMFF. The DNA for the CDR3 is TGTGCCTGTGACACCGTACTGGGGGATACGCCTAGGACCTGGGACACCCGACGGATGTTTTTC. The V gene is TRDV2, the J gene TRDJ3, with 13 bases aligning to TRDD3. The CDR3 covers 21 residues. Germline V gene lookup returns CDR1 GEAIGNYY and CDR2 EKD.

This clone is deemed medium-sized. In nucleotides, the CDR3 is TGTGCCTGTGATCGACTGGGGGATACTTTAGGCTCCTGGGACACCCGACAGATGTTTTTC. Translated: CACDRLGDTLGSWDTRQMFF. V is TRDV2 and J is TRDJ3; 12 nucleotides agree with TRDD3. The V segment lost 4 bases and the J segment 0 bases; nucleotides outside the gene matches: 9. Germline V gene sequence: CDR1 GEAIGNYY, CDR2 EKD. The CDR3 runs to 20 residues.

This clone appeared a few times. A read error may be the cause here, since a much bigger clone is one base away. This chain links TRDV2 with TRDJ1; TRDD3 matches 8 bases. Germline V gives CDR1 GEAIGNYY, CDR2 EKD. This CDR3 region has 15 residues. This CDR3 reads CARDSVLGDTDKLIF. In DNA form, the CDR3 reads TGTGCCCGTGACTCCGTACTGGGGGACACCGATAAACTCATCTTT.

This clone is termed large. The chain recombines TRDV2 with TRDJ3, with D possibly matching TRDD3 (5 bases). Trimming removed 0 bases at V and 0 bases at J, with 11 bases between. Germline CDR1 and CDR2: GEAIGNYY and EKD. CDR3 size: 18 residues. The CDR3 bases are TGTGCCTGTGACACCCCGGGATCGGGCTCCTGGGACACCCGACAGATGTTTTTC. As protein: CACDTPGSGSWDTRQMFF.

This clone was seen only a few times. Being one base from a much bigger clone, this may be a read error. The chain links TRDV2 to TRDJ3; no firm D call. CDR3 size: 15 residues. Germline V lookup: CDR1 GEAIGNYY, CDR2 EKD. In DNA, the CDR3 is TGTGCCTGTGACACCGTGACCCAGGACACCCGACAGAAGTTTTTC. Translation gives CACDTVTQDTRQKFF.

Points on this clone: The protein TCRdb gives is from a much larger clone and does not agree with this DNA's translation at residue 6, likely a read error; the protein shown here comes from the DNA. The chain recombines TRDV2 with TRDJ2; TRDD3 matches 8 bases. CDR1 and CDR2 (germline): GEAIGNYY, EKD. CDR3 length: 16 residues. V trimming: 2 bases; J trimming: 0 bases; junction bases outside the gene matches: 4. The CDR3 nucleotides are TGTGCCTGTGACATACAGGGGGATACTTTGACAGCACAACTCTTCTTT. Encoded protein: CACDIQGDTLTAQLFF.

A word on this clone: Possible read error: a much larger clone is one base away. Here the CDR3 reads CAGDTGDTKPWDTRQMFF. The CDR3, as DNA: TGTGCCGGTGACACGGGGGATACGAAGCCCTGGGACACCCGACAGATGTTTTTC. The gene calls are TRDV2 and TRDJ3, with 10 positions matching TRDD3. Germline assignment: CDR1 GEAIGNYY and CDR2 EKD. The CDR3 runs to 18 residues.

Sample share makes this clone medium-sized. The CDR3 region is CALGELPRLYWGFFTRQMFF. The CDR3 bases are TGTGCTCTTGGGGAACTTCCGAGGCTGTACTGGGGGTTTTTCACCCGACAGATGTTTTTC. The chain joins TRDV1 to TRDJ3, with 8 bases matching TRDD3. Looked up from germline, CDR1 is TSWWSYY and CDR2 is QGS. This CDR3 region has 20 residues. After removal of 0 bases from V and 9 bases from J, the junction contained 16 bases not matched to a gene.